Listed here is a single T cell receptor beta chain. No cognate antigen has been identified for it. No base qualities exist here, and no much larger clone lies one base off it. Donors were healthy HIV-negative adults with no recently reported acute infections or vaccinations. Only Caucasian adults living in Nashville, Tennessee, USA were represented among the donors. CD4+ T cells were enriched by magnetic negative selection, after which naive cells were positively selected on CD45RA and the negative fraction was taken as the memory subset. Blood was collected by leukapheresis, and PBMCs were isolated by Ficoll-Histopaque density gradient centrifugation and then cryopreserved in liquid nitrogen vapor phase. Analytical flow cytometry was used to check the purity and quantity of each magnetically sorted T cell population. Genomic DNA was isolated from every sorted fraction and measured by UV absorbance on a Nanodrop 2000c.

This sample was taken from a study of shared clonotypes between healthy human individuals (TCRdb year 2020). Broadly, across the study: Two women and a few men aged 18 to 49 years were included in the cohort. Per donor, leukapheresis produced somewhere between about 0.8 and 9 billion PBMCs. For each donor, CD4 naive and CD4 memory were each given three plates, CD8 naive was given two plates, and CD8 memory was given one plate. To estimate repertoire size and how much clonotypes are shared between individuals, the study performed deep sequencing of blood TCR repertoires from roughly five healthy adults. Libraries were prepared and TCR repertoires were sequenced by different laboratories using diverse techniques, in order to increase sequencing depth and limit assay-specific biases.

V is cut by 3 bases and J by 5 bases, and the space between the germline ends is 13 bases. CDR1 LNHDA and CDR2 SQIVND were looked up in the germline V gene (reference sequence). Inclusive of the bounding cysteine and phenylalanine, the CDR3 is 15 residues long. Only the CDR3 DNA is retained, 45 bases long and in frame from the first base. Study-wide conclusions, independent of this receptor: Based on pairwise subsampling, the degree of clonotype sharing among donors was expected to be affected by sequencing depth. Compared with non-shared clonotypes, the clonotypes found in all four sorted-subset donors had higher generation probabilities. When a handful of donors were compared, the shared fraction of clonotypes was about 5% for naive CD4, approximately 3.5% for naive CD8, 2% to 2.5% for memory CD4, and around 0.37% for memory CD8. Estimated clonotype richness was generally larger for naive than for memory subsets. Rarefaction of sorted-subset datasets indicated incomplete sequencing despite the large sequencing depth. Because the study included a small number of donors, the genetic and exposure-history diversity represented was limited. Only blood was sampled, and tissue TCR repertoires likely differ from those in blood.

Using the deep immunoSEQ assay, multiplex PCR amplified TCR CDR3 regions from genomic DNA. For each cell subset, the extracted genomic DNA was distributed evenly across all wells of several immunoSEQ 96-well plates, and each plate served as one replicate. Each replicate PCR for sorted subsets received around 200 ng genomic DNA, equal to 28,000 or so T cell genomes. The purified libraries were quantified using a Qubit 3.0 fluorometer, sized with a Bioanalyzer 2100, and then quantified again using the KAPA Library Quantification kit. Every immunoSEQ 96-well plate was sequenced on a separate single-read 150-cycle Illumina NextSeq 550 flow cell. The paper's processing steps were these. Because only junctional sequences without quality scores were contained in the immunoSEQ output, filtering matching that applied to full-length reads could not be performed. Sequences were annotated with PyIR, a Python wrapper for IgBLAST v1.9, and V/J genes and CDR3 were assigned using IMGT germline references. Reads were filtered out if the reads had weak V/J assignments (E-value above 1e-6), no CDR3, stop codons, out-of-frame junctions, or ambiguous translated residues. V3J clonotypes were defined as sequences sharing an identical inferred V gene, J gene, and CDR3 amino acid sequence. Percentage overlap between repertoires was computed as shared unique clonotypes divided by the size of the smaller repertoire. Three approaches were used to assess repertoire richness: RTK rarefaction, the Chao1 estimator, and Recon v2.1 estimates of unobserved clonotypes. Generation probabilities for all TCRbeta clonotypes obtained by the gDNA method from several donors were computed using OLGA. TCRdb mirrors the immuneACCESS table, restricted to in-frame sequences. Some clones are absent from its copies; in checked studies, under half trace to an unresolved V gene, and the reason for the others is unknown. From that table come the V and J calls and clone size; the DNA was used to work out D and trimming. The sample profile shows some 680,000 clones; roughly 72% of them were found once. The ten largest clones add up to around 2% of the sample.

This receptor was identified in a woman aged 25-40 years in good health. Sequencing input: memory CD4+ T cells sorted from blood. The cell subset or site label of this sample denotes: CD45RA-negative fraction. The chain employs TRBV19 and TRBJ2-2; the D gene could be TRBD1 or TRBD2, each one agreeing over 6 bases. The nucleotide sequence is given as TGTGCCAGTAGTATTAGGGGGGAAGTGACCGGGGAGCTGTTTTTT. It specifies CASSIRGEVTGELFF.